Below, 16 T cell receptor beta chains from the same sample are listed, as sequenced in a study of shared clonotypes between healthy human individuals. Assay: immunoSEQ multiplex PCR; the TCRdb copy retains only in-frame clones and omits some. The sample includes roughly 1,500,000 clones, approximately 98% of them seen just once. The sample taken for sequencing was naive CD4+ T cells sorted from blood. Documented subset: CD45RA+ positively selected. The receptor set was obtained from a man aged 25-45 years in good health.

Notes on this clone: Other nucleotide sequences in the sample specify the same CDR3. V and J are TRBV5-6 and TRBJ2-7, with 9 bases identical to TRBD1. V shed 0 bases, J shed 3 bases, and the junction held 1 base outside the gene matches. Germline CDR1 is SGHDT and CDR2 is YYEEEE. This CDR3 has 14 residues. The CDR3 nucleotides are TGTGCCAGCAGCTTGGCGGGACAGGGCTACGAGCAGTACTTC. It translates to CASSLAGQGYEQYF.

This clone was observed a handful of times. The gene calls are TRBV11-3 and TRBJ2-7; TRBD1 matches at 7 bases. The CDR3 extends over 14 amino acids. V lost 5 bases to trimming and J lost 7 bases; unmatched junction nucleotides: 11. Looked up from germline, CDR1 is SGHNT and CDR2 is YENEEA. The CDR3 protein is CASSPGQMSSEQYF. The CDR3 nucleotides are TGTGCCAGCAGCCCGGGACAGATGAGTTCGGAGCAGTACTTC. Full variable domain (missing parts from reference TRBV11-3 and TRBJ2-7): EAGVVQSPRYKIIEKKQPVAFWCNPISGHNTLYWYLQNLGQGPELLIRYENEEAVDDSQLPKDRFSAERLKGVDSTLKIQPAELGDSAVYLCASSPGQMSSEQYFGPGTRLTVT.

The chain combines TRBV27 with TRBJ2-3; possible D gene TRBD2, 6 bases. The V and J ends lost 6 bases and 6 bases respectively, with 16 bases between them. This CDR3 spans 14 amino acids. In germline, CDR1 is MNHEY, CDR2 SMNVEV (reference sequence). The CDR3 sequence is CASRSIFSGDTQYF. The CDR3, as DNA: TGTGCCAGCAGATCAATTTTTAGCGGTGATACGCAGTATTTT.

V is TRBV5-4 and J is TRBJ2-3; D remains unclear. This CDR3 comprises 13 residues. Germline CDR1 and CDR2: SGHNT and YYREEE (reference sequence). With 4 bases removed from V and 6 bases from J, the gap between germline ends came to 12 bases. Here the CDR3 reads CASSPGDVDTQYF. CDR3 bases: TGTGCCAGCAGCCCGGGCGACGTGGATACGCAGTATTTT.

This clone has just one count. The V gene is TRBV6-1, the J gene TRBJ1-3, with 12 nucleotides matching TRBD1. J gave up 7 bases and V 7 bases, and 2 bases lay outside the gene matches. The CDR3 is made up of 13 amino acids. Germline lookup yields CDR1 MNHNS and CDR2 SASEGT. CDR3 sequence: CASKGQGANTIYF. CDR3 DNA: TGTGCCAGCAAGGGACAGGGGGCCAACACCATATATTTT.

This chain uses TRBV5-1 with TRBJ1-1; 8 bases match TRBD1. Germline V gives CDR1 SGHRS, CDR2 YFSETQ. The junction had 6 bases not matched to a gene; V was cut back by 4 bases and J by 1 base. The CDR3 consists of 15 residues. The chain's CDR3 is CASSPPGQENTEAFF. The CDR3, as DNA: TGCGCCAGCAGCCCGCCGGGACAGGAGAACACTGAAGCTTTCTTT.

The genes are TRBV28 and TRBJ2-7; D may be TRBD1 (5 bases). Trimming took 6 bases from V and 2 from J, leaving 11 bases between them. CDR1 is MDHEN, CDR2 SYDVKM, per germline. The CDR3 is 13 amino acids. In DNA form, the CDR3 reads TGTGCCAGCAGACAGGAGTATCCCTACGAGCAGTACTTC. Residues: CASRQEYPYEQYF.

V and J are TRBV27 and TRBJ2-7; weak D call: TRBD2 (6 bases). The CDR3 has 16 amino acids. Germline loops: CDR1 MNHEY, CDR2 SMNVEV (reference sequence). Trimming removed 4 bases at V and 7 bases at J, with 23 bases between. DNA for the CDR3: TGTGCCAGCAGTTGGTTTCTTGGGGACCGAGGGACTGAGCAGTACTTC. Its translation is CASSWFLGDRGTEQYF.

Details on this clone: Additional DNA sequences in this sample encode the identical CDR3. The rearrangement joins TRBV5-5 to TRBJ2-5; D gene uncertain. CDR1 SGHKS and CDR2 YYEKEE come from the germline V gene (reference sequence). V gave up 0 bases and J gave up 5 bases, with 8 bases separating them. The CDR3 covers 13 residues. The CDR3 DNA follows: TGTGCCAGCAGCTTGGGGAGCGAGGAGACCCAGTACTTC. As protein: CASSLGSEETQYF.

This rearrangement joins TRBV5-1 to TRBJ2-7; TRBD2 matches 10 bases. The V gene's germline CDR1 is SGHRS and CDR2 YFSETQ. The CDR3 length is 14 residues. Trimming removed 2 bases from V and 7 bases from J; junction bases left unmatched: 6. CDR3 in amino acids: CASSLAGGRREQYF. The DNA of the CDR3 is TGCGCCAGCAGCTTAGCGGGAGGGAGAAGGGAGCAGTACTTC.

This chain uses TRBV23-1 with TRBJ2-7; D may match TRBD1 or TRBD2 (5 bases each). TRBV23-1 is treated as an ORF (open reading frame) with a function not yet certain. Trimming stripped 1 base from V and 3 bases from J, with 13 bases between. There are 15 residues in the CDR3. CDR3 protein: CASSQWGTVRYEQYF. The CDR3, as DNA: TGCGCCAGCAGTCAATGGGGGACGGTCCGCTACGAGCAGTACTTC.

The V call is TRBV6-1, the J call TRBJ2-2; the D gene is possibly TRBD1 (6 bases). This CDR3 is 13 amino acids long. Germline CDR1 reads MNHNS; CDR2 reads SASEGT. Trimming stripped 6 bases from V and 4 bases from J, with 9 bases between. DNA for the CDR3: TGTGCCAGCAGGGCCAGGGGCACCGGGGAGCTGTTTTTT. This gives the protein CASRARGTGELFF.

As DNA, the CDR3 is TGTGCCAGCAGCTTCCCCACAGATACGCAGTATTTT. Translating it yields CASSFPTDTQYF. The chain employs TRBV5-4 and TRBJ2-3, with D unclear. CDR1 is SGHNT and CDR2 is YYREEE in the germline V gene (reference sequence). The V end was cut by 2 bases, the J end by 2 bases, with 3 bases between. There are 12 residues in the CDR3.

V is TRBV14 and J is TRBJ2-3; D uncertain. This CDR3 contains 13 residues. Germline lookup yields CDR1 SGHDN and CDR2 FVKESK. V was shortened by 2 bases and J by 4 bases, with 7 bases between the two germline ends. The CDR3 reads CASSQLRSDTQYF. The CDR3 DNA follows: TGTGCCAGCAGCCAACTGCGTTCAGATACGCAGTATTTT.

The chain has TRBV7-5 and TRBJ1-1; TRBD1 reflects the table's D call only, with no check against the DNA. TRBV7-5 is a pseudogene. The CDR3 consists of 15 residues. As DNA, the CDR3 is TGTGTCAGAAGCCCACCCGACAGGGGGGTTACTGAAGCTTTCTTT. Protein: CVRSPPDRGVTEAFF.

The chain carries TRBV4-3 and TRBJ1-2; D is perhaps TRBD1 (5 bases). This CDR3 spans 15 amino acids. The germline V gene encodes CDR1 LGHNA and CDR2 YSLEER. The V gene lost 1 base and the J gene lost 0 bases, with 9 bases spanning the gap. For the CDR3, the DNA is TGCGCCAGCAGCCAAGGGACAAATACTAACTATGGCTACACCTTC. Translation: CASSQGTNTNYGYTF.